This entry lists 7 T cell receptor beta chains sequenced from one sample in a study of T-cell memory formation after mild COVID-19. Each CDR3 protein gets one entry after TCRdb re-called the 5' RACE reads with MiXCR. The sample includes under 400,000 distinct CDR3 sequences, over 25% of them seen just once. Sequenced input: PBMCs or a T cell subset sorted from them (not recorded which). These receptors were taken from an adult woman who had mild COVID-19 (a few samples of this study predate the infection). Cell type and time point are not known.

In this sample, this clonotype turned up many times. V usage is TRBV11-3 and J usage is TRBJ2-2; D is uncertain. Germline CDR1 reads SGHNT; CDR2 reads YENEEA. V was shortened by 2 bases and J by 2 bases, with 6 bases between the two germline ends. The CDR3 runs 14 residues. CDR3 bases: TGTGCCAGCAGCTTAAGAGGAAACACCGGGGAGCTGTTTTTT. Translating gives CASSLRGNTGELFF.

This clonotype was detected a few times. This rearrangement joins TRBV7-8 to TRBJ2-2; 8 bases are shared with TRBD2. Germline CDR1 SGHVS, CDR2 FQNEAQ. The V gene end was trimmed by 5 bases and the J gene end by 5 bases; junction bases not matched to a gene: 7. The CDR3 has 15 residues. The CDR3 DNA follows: TGTGCCAGCAGCAACCATCGGGGGGGGACCGGGGAGCTGTTTTTT. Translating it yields CASSNHRGGTGELFF.

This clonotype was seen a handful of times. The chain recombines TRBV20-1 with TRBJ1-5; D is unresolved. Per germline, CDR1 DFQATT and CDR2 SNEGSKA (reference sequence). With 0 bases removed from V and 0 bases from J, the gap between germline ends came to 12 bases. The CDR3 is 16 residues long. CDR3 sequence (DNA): TGCAGTGCTAGAGAGATCGACGTGTATAGCAATCAGCCCCAGCATTTT. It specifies CSAREIDVYSNQPQHF.

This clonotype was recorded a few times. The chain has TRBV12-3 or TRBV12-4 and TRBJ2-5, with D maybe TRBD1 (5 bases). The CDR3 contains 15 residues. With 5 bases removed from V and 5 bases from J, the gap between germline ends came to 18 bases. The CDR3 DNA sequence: TGTGCCAGCAGTATTAGGGTATCAGGGATTGAGACCCAGTACTTC. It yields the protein CASSIRVSGIETQYF.

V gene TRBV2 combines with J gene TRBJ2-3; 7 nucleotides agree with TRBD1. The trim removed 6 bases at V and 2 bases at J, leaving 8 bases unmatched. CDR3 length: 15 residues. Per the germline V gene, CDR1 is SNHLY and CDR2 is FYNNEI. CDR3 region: CASRGTGQATDTQYF. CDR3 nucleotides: TGTGCCAGCAGGGGAACTGGACAGGCCACAGATACGCAGTATTTT.

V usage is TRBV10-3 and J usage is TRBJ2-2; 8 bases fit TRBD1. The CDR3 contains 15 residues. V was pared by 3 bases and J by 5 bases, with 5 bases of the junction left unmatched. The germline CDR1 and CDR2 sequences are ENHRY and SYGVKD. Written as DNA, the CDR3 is TGTGCCATCAGTGACGGTGACAGGGGAACCGGGGAGCTGTTTTTT. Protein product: CAISDGDRGTGELFF.

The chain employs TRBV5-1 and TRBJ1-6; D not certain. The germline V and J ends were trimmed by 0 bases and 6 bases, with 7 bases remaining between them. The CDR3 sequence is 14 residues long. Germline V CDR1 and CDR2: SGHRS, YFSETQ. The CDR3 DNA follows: TGCGCCAGCAGCTTGGCCTACGGTAATTCACCCCTCCACTTT. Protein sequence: CASSLAYGNSPLHF.